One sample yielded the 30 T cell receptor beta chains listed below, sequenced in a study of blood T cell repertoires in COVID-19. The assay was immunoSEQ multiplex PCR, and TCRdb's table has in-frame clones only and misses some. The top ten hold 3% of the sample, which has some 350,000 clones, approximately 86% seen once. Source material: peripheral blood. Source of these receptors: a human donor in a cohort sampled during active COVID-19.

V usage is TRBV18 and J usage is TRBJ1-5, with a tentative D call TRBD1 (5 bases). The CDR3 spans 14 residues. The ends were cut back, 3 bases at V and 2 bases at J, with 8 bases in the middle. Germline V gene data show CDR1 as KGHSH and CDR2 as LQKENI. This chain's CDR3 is CASSPEGGNQPQHF. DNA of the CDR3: TGTGCCAGCTCACCCGAAGGGGGCAATCAGCCCCAGCATTTT.

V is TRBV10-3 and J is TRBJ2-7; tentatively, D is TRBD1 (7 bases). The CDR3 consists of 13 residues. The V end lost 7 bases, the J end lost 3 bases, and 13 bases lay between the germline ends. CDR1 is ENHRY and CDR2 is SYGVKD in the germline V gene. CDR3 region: CAITQGGSYEQYF. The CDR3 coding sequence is TGTGCCATCACCCAGGGGGGAAGCTACGAGCAGTACTTC.

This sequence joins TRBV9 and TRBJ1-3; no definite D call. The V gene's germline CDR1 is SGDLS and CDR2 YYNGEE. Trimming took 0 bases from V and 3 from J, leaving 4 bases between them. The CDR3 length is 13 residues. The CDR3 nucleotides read TGTGCCAGCAGCGTAGGTCATGGAAACACCATATATTTT. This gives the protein CASSVGHGNTIYF.

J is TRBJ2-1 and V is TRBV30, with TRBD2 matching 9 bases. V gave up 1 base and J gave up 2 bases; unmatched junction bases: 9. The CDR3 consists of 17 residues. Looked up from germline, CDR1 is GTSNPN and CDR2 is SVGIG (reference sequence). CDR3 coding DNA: TGTGCCTGGAGTGGGGGTAGCGGGGGCCGAACCTACAATGAGCAGTTCTTC. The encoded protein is CAWSGGSGGRTYNEQFF.

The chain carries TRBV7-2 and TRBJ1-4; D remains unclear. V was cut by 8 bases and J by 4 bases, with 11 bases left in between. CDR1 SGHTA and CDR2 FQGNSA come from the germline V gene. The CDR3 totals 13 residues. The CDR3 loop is CASRRGHNEKLFF. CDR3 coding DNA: TGTGCCAGCCGTCGGGGTCATAATGAAAAACTGTTTTTT.

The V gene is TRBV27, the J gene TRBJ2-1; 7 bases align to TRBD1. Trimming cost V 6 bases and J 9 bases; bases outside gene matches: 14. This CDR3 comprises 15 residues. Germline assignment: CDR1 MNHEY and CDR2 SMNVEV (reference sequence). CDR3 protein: CASSTTRGSRGEQFF. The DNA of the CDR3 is TGTGCCAGCAGCACCACCAGGGGGTCAAGGGGTGAGCAGTTCTTC.

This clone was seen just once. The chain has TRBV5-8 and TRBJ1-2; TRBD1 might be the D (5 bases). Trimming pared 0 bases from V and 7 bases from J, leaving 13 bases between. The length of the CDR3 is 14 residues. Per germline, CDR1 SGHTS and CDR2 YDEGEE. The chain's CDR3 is CASSLAAGHRGYTF. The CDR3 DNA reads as TGTGCCAGCAGCTTGGCGGCGGGGCATCGTGGCTACACCTTC.

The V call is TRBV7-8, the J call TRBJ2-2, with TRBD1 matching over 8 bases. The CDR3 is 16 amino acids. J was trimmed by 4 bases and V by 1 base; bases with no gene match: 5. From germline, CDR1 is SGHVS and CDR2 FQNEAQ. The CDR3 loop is CASSLGQGAGTGELFF. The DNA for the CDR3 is TGTGCCAGCAGCTTAGGCCAGGGGGCTGGCACCGGGGAGCTGTTTTTT.

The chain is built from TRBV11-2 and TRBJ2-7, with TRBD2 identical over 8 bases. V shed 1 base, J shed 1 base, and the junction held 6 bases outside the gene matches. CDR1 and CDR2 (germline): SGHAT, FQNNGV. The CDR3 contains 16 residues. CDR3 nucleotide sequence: TGTGCCAGCAGCTTAGGGTTCAGCGGGGGATCCTACGAGCAGTACTTC. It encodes CASSLGFSGGSYEQYF.

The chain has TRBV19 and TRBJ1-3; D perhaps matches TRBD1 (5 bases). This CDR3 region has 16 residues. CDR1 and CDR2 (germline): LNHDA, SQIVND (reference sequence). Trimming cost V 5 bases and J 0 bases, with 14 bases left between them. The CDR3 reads CASSRQFLSSGNTIYF. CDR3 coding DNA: TGTGCCAGTAGTCGACAGTTCCTCAGCTCTGGAAACACCATATATTTT.

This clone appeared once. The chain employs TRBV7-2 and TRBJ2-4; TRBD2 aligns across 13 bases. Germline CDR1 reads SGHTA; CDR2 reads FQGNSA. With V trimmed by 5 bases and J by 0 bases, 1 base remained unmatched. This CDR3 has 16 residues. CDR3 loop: CASSTSGGVAKNIQYF. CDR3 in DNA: TGTGCCAGCAGCACTAGCGGGGGGGTAGCCAAAAACATTCAGTACTTC.

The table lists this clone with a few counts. The CDR3 nucleotides read TGTGCCAGCAGCGACAGGATTGGGGATCAGCCCCAGCATTTT. Translating gives CASSDRIGDQPQHF. The chain joins TRBV28 to TRBJ1-5, with D possibly being TRBD1 (6 bases). The CDR3 has 14 amino acids. The germline V gene encodes CDR1 MDHEN and CDR2 SYDVKM. Deletions cut 6 bases from V and 5 bases from J, with 14 bases between.

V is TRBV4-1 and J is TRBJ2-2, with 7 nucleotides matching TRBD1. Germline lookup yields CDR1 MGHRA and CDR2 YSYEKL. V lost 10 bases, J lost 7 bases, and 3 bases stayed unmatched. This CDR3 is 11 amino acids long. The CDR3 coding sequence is TGCGCCACTAGGACAGGCGGGGAGCTGTTTTTT. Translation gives CATRTGGELFF.

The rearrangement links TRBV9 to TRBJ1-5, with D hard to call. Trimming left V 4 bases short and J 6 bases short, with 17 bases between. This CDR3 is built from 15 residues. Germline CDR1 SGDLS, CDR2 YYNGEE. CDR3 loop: CASSPAGSGSQPQHF. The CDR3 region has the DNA TGTGCCAGCAGCCCCGCGGGCAGCGGGAGTCAGCCCCAGCATTTT.

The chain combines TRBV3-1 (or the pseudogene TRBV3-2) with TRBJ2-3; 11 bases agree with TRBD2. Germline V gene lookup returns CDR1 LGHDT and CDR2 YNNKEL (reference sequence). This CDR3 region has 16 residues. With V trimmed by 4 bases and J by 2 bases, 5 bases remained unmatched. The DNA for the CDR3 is TGTGCCAGCAGCCGCGGACTAGCGGGTTACACAGATACGCAGTATTTT. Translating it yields CASSRGLAGYTDTQYF.

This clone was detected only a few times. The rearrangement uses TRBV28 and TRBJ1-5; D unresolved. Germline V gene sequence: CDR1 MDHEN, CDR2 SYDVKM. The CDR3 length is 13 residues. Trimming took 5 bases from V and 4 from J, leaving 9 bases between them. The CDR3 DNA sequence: TGTGCCAGCAGTCCTTCCCTAAATCAGCCCCAGCATTTT. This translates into CASSPSLNQPQHF. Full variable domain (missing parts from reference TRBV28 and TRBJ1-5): DVKVTQSSRYLVKRTGEKVFLECVQDMDHENMFWYRQDPGLGLRLIYFSYDVKMKEKGDIPEGYSVSREKKERFSLILESASTNQTSMYLCASSPSLNQPQHFGDGTRLSIL.

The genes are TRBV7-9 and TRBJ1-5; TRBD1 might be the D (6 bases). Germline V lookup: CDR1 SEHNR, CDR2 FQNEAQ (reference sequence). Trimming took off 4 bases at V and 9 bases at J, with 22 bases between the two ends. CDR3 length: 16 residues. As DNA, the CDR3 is TGTGCCAGCAGCTCTGATGGGGCAGGGGCCGGTTGGCCCCAGCATTTT. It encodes CASSSDGAGAGWPQHF.

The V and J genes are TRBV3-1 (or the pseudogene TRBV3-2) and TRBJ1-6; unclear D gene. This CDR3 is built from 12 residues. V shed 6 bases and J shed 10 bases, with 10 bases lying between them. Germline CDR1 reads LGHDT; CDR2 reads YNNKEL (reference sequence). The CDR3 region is CASSSRVSPLHF. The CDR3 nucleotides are TGTGCCAGCAGTTCGCGGGTCTCACCCCTCCACTTT.

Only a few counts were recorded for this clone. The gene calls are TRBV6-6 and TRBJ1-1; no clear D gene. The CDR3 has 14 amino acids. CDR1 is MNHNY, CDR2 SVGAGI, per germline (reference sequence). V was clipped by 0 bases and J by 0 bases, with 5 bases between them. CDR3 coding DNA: TGTGCCAGCAGTTACTCGGCATTGAACACTGAAGCTTTCTTT. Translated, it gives CASSYSALNTEAFF.

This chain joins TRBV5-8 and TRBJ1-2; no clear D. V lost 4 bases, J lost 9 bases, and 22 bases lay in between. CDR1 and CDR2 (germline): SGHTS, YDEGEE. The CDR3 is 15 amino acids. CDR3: CASSRLVGASGSYTF. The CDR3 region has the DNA TGTGCCAGCAGCCGTCTAGTAGGAGCCTCGGGTAGCTACACCTTC.

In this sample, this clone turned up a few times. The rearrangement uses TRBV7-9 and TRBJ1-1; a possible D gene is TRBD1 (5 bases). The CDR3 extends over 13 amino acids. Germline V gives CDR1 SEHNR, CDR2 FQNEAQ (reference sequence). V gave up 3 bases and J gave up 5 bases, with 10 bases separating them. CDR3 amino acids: CASSLGGETEAFF. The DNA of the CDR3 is TGTGCCAGCAGCTTGGGGGGTGAGACTGAAGCTTTCTTT.

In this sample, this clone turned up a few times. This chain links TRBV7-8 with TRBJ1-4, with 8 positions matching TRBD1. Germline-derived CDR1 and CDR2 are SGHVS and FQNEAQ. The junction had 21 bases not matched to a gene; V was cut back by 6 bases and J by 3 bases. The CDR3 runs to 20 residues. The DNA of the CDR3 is TGTGCCAGCAGAAAAGTCGGACAGGGTTTTAAGACGCGGGCTAATGAAAAACTGTTTTTT. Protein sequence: CASRKVGQGFKTRANEKLFF.

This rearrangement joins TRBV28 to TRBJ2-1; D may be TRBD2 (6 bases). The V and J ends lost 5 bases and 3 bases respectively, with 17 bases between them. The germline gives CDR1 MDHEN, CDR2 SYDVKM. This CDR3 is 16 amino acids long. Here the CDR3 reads CASSGPRDSIYNEQFF. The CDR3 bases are TGTGCCAGCAGTGGGCCCCGGGACTCGATCTACAATGAGCAGTTCTTC. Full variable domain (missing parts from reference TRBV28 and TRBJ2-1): DVKVTQSSRYLVKRTGEKVFLECVQDMDHENMFWYRQDPGLGLRLIYFSYDVKMKEKGDIPEGYSVSREKKERFSLILESASTNQTSMYLCASSGPRDSIYNEQFFGPGTRLTVL.

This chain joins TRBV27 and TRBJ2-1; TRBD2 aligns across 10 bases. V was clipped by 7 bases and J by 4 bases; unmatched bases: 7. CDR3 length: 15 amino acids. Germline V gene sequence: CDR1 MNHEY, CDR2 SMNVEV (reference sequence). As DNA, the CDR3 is TGTGCCAGCAAGGCCGGACTAGCGGTTTACAATGAGCAGTTCTTC. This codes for CASKAGLAVYNEQFF.

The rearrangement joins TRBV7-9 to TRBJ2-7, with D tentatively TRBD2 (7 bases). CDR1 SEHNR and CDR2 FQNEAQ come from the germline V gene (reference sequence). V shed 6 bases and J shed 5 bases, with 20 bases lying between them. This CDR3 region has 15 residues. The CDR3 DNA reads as TGTGCCAGCAGTGGGGGCGGGAGTGGAAGAGACGAGCAGTACTTC. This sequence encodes CASSGGGSGRDEQYF.

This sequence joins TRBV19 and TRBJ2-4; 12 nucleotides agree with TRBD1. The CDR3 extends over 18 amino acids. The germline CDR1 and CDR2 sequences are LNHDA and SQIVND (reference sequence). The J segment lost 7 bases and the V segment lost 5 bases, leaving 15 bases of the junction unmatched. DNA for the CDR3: TGTGCCAGTAGTTCCCCACAAAGCCGGGACAGGGGGCTGAACATTCAGTACTTC. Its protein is CASSSPQSRDRGLNIQYF.

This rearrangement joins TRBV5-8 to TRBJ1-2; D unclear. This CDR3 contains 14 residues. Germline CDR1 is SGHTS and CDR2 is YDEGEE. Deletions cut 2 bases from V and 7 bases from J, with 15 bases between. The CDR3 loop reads CASSFGGRRAGYTF. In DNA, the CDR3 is TGTGCCAGCAGCTTCGGTGGAAGGAGGGCTGGCTACACCTTC.

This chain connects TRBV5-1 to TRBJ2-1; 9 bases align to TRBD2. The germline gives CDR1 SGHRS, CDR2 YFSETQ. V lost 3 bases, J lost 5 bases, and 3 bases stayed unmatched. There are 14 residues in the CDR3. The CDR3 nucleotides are TGCGCCAGCAGCTCGGGACTAGCAAACAATGAGCAGTTCTTC. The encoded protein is CASSSGLANNEQFF.

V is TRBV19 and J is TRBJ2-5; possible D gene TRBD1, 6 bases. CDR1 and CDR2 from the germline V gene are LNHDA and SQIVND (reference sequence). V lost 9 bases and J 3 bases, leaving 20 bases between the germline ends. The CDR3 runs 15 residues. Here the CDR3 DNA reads TGTGCCAGAACTATACGGGACAACCATGAAGAGACCCAGTACTTC. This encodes CARTIRDNHEETQYF.

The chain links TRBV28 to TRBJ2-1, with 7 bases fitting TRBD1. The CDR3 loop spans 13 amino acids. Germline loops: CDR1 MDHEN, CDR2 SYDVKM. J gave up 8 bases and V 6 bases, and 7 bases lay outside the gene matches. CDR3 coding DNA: TGTGCCAGCAGCCGACCAGACAGGGATGAGCAGTTCTTC. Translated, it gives CASSRPDRDEQFF.